These T cell receptor beta chains were read from a single sample in a study of T cells in Graves' hyperthyroidism and ophthalmopathy. TCRdb used MiXCR to reprocess the multiplex PCR reads, holding one entry per CDR3 protein. This table has roughly 380,000 distinct CDR3 sequences, roughly 18% appearing once. Sequencing was performed on blood. These receptors all stem from a woman aged 40 to 50 with Graves' ophthalmopathy. CDR3s include the opening cysteine and the closing phenylalanine or tryptophan. The D gene is left open where the match is weak. Size is stated for part of the rows, as once, few or many counts, or as a class when the clone is expanded.

d_gene | j_gene | abundance | v_gene | CDR3aa | CDR3nt
. | TRBJ2-7 | few | TRBV15 | CATSRAGDSDEQYF | TGTGCCACCAGCAGAGCGGGAGATTCGGACGAGCAGTACTTC
. | TRBJ1-2 | many | TRBV11-3 | CASSLVVAAGHNYGYTF | TGTGCCAGCAGCTTAGTAGTGGCGGCAGGCCACAACTATGGCTACACCTTC
TRBD1 | TRBJ1-3 | many | TRBV20-1 | CSARDPRRGFSGNTIYF | TGCAGTGCTAGAGATCCACGCAGGGGGTTCTCTGGAAACACCATATATTTT
. | TRBJ1-2 | many | TRBV6-1 | CASRDYYGYTF | TGTGCCAGCAGGGATTACTATGGCTACACCTTC
TRBD1 | TRBJ2-3 | . | TRBV11-2 | CASSTLDRATDTQYF | TGTGCCAGCAGCACATTGGACAGGGCCACAGATACGCAGTATTTT
. | TRBJ2-5 | many | TRBV4-1 | CASSQDQLGETQYF | TGCGCCAGCAGCCAAGATCAGCTAGGAGAGACCCAGTACTTC
. | TRBJ2-5 | many | TRBV28 | CASTLSGIGKTQYF | TGTGCCAGCACCCTCTCAGGGATAGGGAAGACCCAGTACTTC
TRBD1 | TRBJ1-2 | . | TRBV6-1 | CASRDRGSDGYGYTF | TGTGCCAGCCGGGACAGGGGGTCCGACGGCTATGGCTACACCTTC
. | TRBJ2-7 | . | TRBV25-1 | CASRPLGSHYEQSF | TGTGCCAGCAGACCTCTGGGCTCCCACTACGAGCAGTCCTTC
. | TRBJ1-1 | . | TRBV6-1 | CASSERGVNTEAFF | TGTGCCAGCAGTGAAAGGGGGGTGAACACTGAAGCTTTCTTT
TRBD1 | TRBJ2-7 | many | TRBV5-1 | CASSLEAGGYEQYF | TGTGCCAGCAGTTTAGAGGCAGGGGGCTACGAGCAGTACTTC
. | TRBJ2-5 | many | TRBV12-3/TRBV12-4 | CASSHDKNRGGQETQYF | TGTGCCAGCAGTCATGACAAAAACAGGGGGGGACAAGAGACCCAGTACTTC
. | TRBJ2-2 | many | TRBV10-3 | CAISELWRSPANTGELFF | TGTGCCATCAGTGAGTTATGGAGGTCACCCGCGAACACCGGGGAGCTGTTTTTT
TRBD1 | TRBJ2-2 | many | TRBV6-5 | CASSSTGLTGELFF | TGTGCCAGCAGTTCGACAGGGCTTACCGGGGAGCTGTTTTTT
. | TRBJ1-2 | many | TRBV7-9 | CASSPGGVEYGYTF | TGTGCCAGCAGCCCCGGGGGAGTAGAATATGGCTACACCTTC
TRBD2 | TRBJ2-7 | many | TRBV12-3/TRBV12-4 | CASSPLGGGNSYEQYF | TGTGCCAGCAGTCCCTTGGGGGGGGGAAACTCCTACGAGCAGTACTTC
. | TRBJ1-2 | many | TRBV5-1 | CASSSTTGNYGYTF | TGCGCCAGCAGCTCCACGACAGGCAACTATGGCTACACCTTC
. | TRBJ2-7 | . | TRBV20-1 | CSAAPGLGYEQYF | TGCAGTGCCGCCCCGGGACTCGGATACGAGCAGTACTTC
. | TRBJ2-7 | . | TRBV9 | CASSAGDFGEQYF | TGTGCCAGCAGCGCCGGGGACTTCGGGGAGCAGTACTTC
. | TRBJ2-7 | many | TRBV19 | CASSIMTAAGAEQYF | TGTGCCAGTAGTATTATGACCGCGGCAGGGGCCGAGCAGTACTTC
. | TRBJ2-7 | many | TRBV4-3 | CASSQDLRGPYEQYF | TGCGCCAGCAGCCAAGATCTCCGGGGGCCCTACGAGCAGTACTTC
TRBD1 | TRBJ1-2 | many | TRBV27 | CASRSTGVRNGYTF | TGTGCCAGCAGATCCACAGGGGTTCGGAATGGCTACACCTTC
. | TRBJ2-7 | few | TRBV30 | CAWSVISEQYF | TGTGCCTGGAGTGTTATATCCGAGCAGTACTTC
. | TRBJ1-5 | few | TRBV12-3/TRBV12-4 | CASSLEAGTQAQPQHF | TGTGCCAGCAGTTTAGAGGCGGGAACCCAGGCACAGCCCCAGCATTTT
. | TRBJ1-5 | many | TRBV30 | CAWSTRFNQPQHF | TGTGCCTGGAGTACCCGTTTTAATCAGCCCCAGCATTTT
. | TRBJ2-1 | once | TRBV19 | CASSMSIRADEQLF | TGTGCCAGTAGTATGAGCATCAGGGCTGATGAGCAGCTCTTC
. | TRBJ2-5 | few | TRBV5-1 | CASSPGWGYQETQYF | TGCGCCAGCAGCCCGGGGTGGGGGTACCAAGAGACCCAGTACTTC
TRBD2 | TRBJ2-4 | many | TRBV28 | CASNGGFLAGGRNIQYF | TGTGCCAGCAACGGGGGCTTCCTAGCGGGAGGGAGAAACATTCAGTACTTC
TRBD2 | TRBJ2-2 | many | TRBV6-5 | CASSYSRGGGELFF | TGTGCCAGCAGTTACTCTCGCGGGGGCGGGGAGCTGTTTTTT